The next 23 T cell receptor beta chains were all read from a single sample in a study of shared clonotypes between healthy human individuals. Assay used: immunoSEQ multiplex PCR; TCRdb lists only in-frame clones, some missing. The table lists approximately 100,000 clones, over 65% of them singletons. Material: memory CD8+ T cells sorted from blood. Subset specified: CD45RO+ cells pooled with CCR7-negative TemRA cells. Every receptor here comes from a woman in her twenties or thirties in good health.

The rearrangement uses TRBV7-9 and TRBJ2-7, with D tentatively TRBD2 (6 bases). V was pared by 5 bases and J by 5 bases, with 10 bases between. CDR1 is SEHNR and CDR2 is FQNEAQ in the germline V gene (reference sequence). The length of the CDR3 is 12 residues. CDR3 sequence (DNA): TGTGCCAGCAGCGGATGGAGGGACGAGCAGTACTTC. Amino acid sequence: CASSGWRDEQYF. The variable domain in full, with the rest retrieved from reference TRBV7-9 and TRBJ2-7, is DTGVSQNPRHKITKRGQNVTFRCDPISEHNRLYWYRQTLGQGPEFLTYFQNEAQLEKSRLLSDRFSAERPKGSFSTLEIQRTEQGDSAMYLCASSGWRDEQYFGPGTRLTVT.

J is TRBJ2-1 and V is TRBV13; 9 nucleotides match TRBD1. Germline CDR1 and CDR2: PRHDT and FYEKMQ (reference sequence). With 3 bases clipped from V and 15 bases from J, the junction kept 6 bases outside the gene matches. The CDR3 length is 12 residues. CDR3 sequence reads: CASSFGDRVPFF. CDR3 nucleotide sequence: TGTGCCAGCAGCTTTGGGGACAGGGTTCCGTTCTTC. The variable domain in full, completed from reference TRBV13 and TRBJ2-1, reads AAGVIQSPRHLIKEKRETATLKCYPIPRHDTVYWYQQGPGQDPQFLISFYEKMQSDKGSIPDRFSAQQFSDYHSELNMSSLELGDSALYFCASSFGDRVPFFGPGTRLTVL.

This clone was found a few times. J is TRBJ2-3 and V is TRBV28, with TRBD2 matching 14 bases. CDR3 size: 15 residues. The germline gives CDR1 MDHEN, CDR2 SYDVKM. The trim removed 7 bases at V and 2 bases at J, leaving 2 bases unmatched. CDR3 in DNA: TGTGCCAGCACGACTAGCGGGAGGGTCACAGATACGCAGTATTTT. Amino acids: CASTTSGRVTDTQYF.

The rearrangement uses TRBV7-2 and TRBJ1-2; a possible D gene is TRBD1 (6 bases). V gave up 5 bases and J gave up 6 bases, with 19 bases separating them. The germline V gene has CDR1 SGHTA and CDR2 FQGNSA. The CDR3 covers 15 residues. CDR3 in DNA: TGTGCCAGCAGCCTCCCCCGGTACAGGGAGAATGGCTACACCTTC. Encoded protein: CASSLPRYRENGYTF.

V gene TRBV7-9 combines with J gene TRBJ1-4, with D unresolved. V gave up 2 bases and J gave up 6 bases, with 7 bases separating them. The CDR3 consists of 13 residues. CDR1 SEHNR and CDR2 FQNEAQ come from the germline V gene (reference sequence). The CDR3 here is CASSLLADEKLFF. The CDR3 DNA reads TGTGCCAGCAGCTTATTGGCTGATGAAAAACTGTTTTTT.

V and J are TRBV7-9 and TRBJ2-7; perhaps TRBD1 as D (5 bases). V lost 2 bases, J lost 0 bases, and 8 bases lay in between. This CDR3 is built from 14 residues. Germline CDR1 and CDR2: SEHNR and FQNEAQ (reference sequence). CDR3 in amino acids: CASSLRQSSYEQYF. DNA for the CDR3: TGTGCCAGCAGCTTACGACAGAGCTCCTACGAGCAGTACTTC.

The gene calls are TRBV23-1 and TRBJ2-1; D ambiguous. TRBV23-1 is given ORF status, its function remaining uncertain. The CDR3 sequence is 15 residues long. The V and J ends lost 8 bases and 0 bases respectively, with 14 bases between them. In DNA form, the CDR3 reads TGCGCCAGCCGCCCTTGGGTATTCTCCTACAATGAGCAGTTCTTC. Translation gives CASRPWVFSYNEQFF.

This clone was counted a single time. The sample has other DNA sequences that encode this CDR3 too. CDR3 in amino acids: CASRASEPYEQYF. DNA of the CDR3: TGTGCCAGCAGGGCTAGTGAGCCCTACGAGCAGTACTTC. The chain uses TRBV2 and TRBJ2-7; D ambiguous. V gave up 6 bases and J gave up 2 bases, with 11 bases separating them. This CDR3 has 13 amino acids. Germline V gene sequence: CDR1 SNHLY, CDR2 FYNNEI.

This clone was seen ten or more times. The chain recombines TRBV7-9 with TRBJ2-6; D perhaps matches TRBD2 (6 bases). Trimming removed 5 bases from V and 0 bases from J, with 14 bases in between. CDR3 length: 17 amino acids. Germline V gene lookup returns CDR1 SEHNR and CDR2 FQNEAQ (reference sequence). The CDR3 spells CASSPGTVLSGANVLTF. For the CDR3, the DNA is TGTGCCAGCAGCCCAGGGACTGTCCTCTCTGGGGCCAACGTCCTGACTTTC.

The chain is built from TRBV15 and TRBJ2-2, with 9 bases matching TRBD1. Germline V CDR1 and CDR2: LNHNV, YYDKDF (reference sequence). The CDR3 consists of 17 residues. The ends lost 5 bases at V and 2 bases at J; junction bases unmatched: 9. The CDR3 here is CATSFLRTGVNTGELFF. The CDR3 DNA reads as TGTGCCACCAGCTTCCTTAGGACAGGGGTAAACACCGGGGAGCTGTTTTTT.

The chain links TRBV7-3 to TRBJ2-2; 14 nucleotides match TRBD2. The junction had 14 bases not matched to a gene; V was cut back by 7 bases and J by 1 base. Germline assignment: CDR1 SGHTA and CDR2 FQGTGA. The CDR3 contains 20 residues. CDR3 amino acids: CASNLPRLAGGPENTGELFF. CDR3 in DNA: TGTGCCAGCAACCTCCCTCGACTAGCGGGAGGGCCGGAGAACACCGGGGAGCTGTTTTTT. The entire variable domain, with the rest obtained from reference TRBV7-3 and TRBJ2-2, is as follows: GAGVSQTPSNKVTEKGKYVELRCDPISGHTALYWYRQSLGQGPEFLIYFQGTGAADDSGLPNDRFFAVRPEGSVSTLKIQRTERGDSAVYLCASNLPRLAGGPENTGELFFGEGSRLTVL.

This clone was seen ten or more times. This sequence joins TRBV11-2 and TRBJ2-7, with TRBD1 identical over 8 bases. Germline CDR1 and CDR2: SGHAT and FQNNGV. This CDR3 is 15 amino acids long. Germline trimming cut 4 bases from V and 0 bases from J; bases unmatched to any gene: 5. CDR3 loop: CASSSRDRISYEQYF. CDR3 DNA sequence: TGTGCCAGCAGCTCTAGGGACAGGATCTCCTACGAGCAGTACTTC.

This clone was seen many times. The chain joins TRBV7-6 to TRBJ1-1; weak D call: TRBD1 (6 bases). CDR3 length equals 12 residues. Germline CDR1 reads SGHVS; CDR2 reads FNYEAQ. Trimming removed 5 bases from V and 6 bases from J, with 10 bases in between. The CDR3 nucleotides read TGTGCCAGCAGCCCTACAGGGTCTGAAGCTTTCTTT. It encodes CASSPTGSEAFF.

The chain recombines TRBV7-9 with TRBJ2-1; 13 bases are a match to TRBD2. Trimming at V came to 5 bases and at J to 6 bases, leaving 10 bases not matched to a gene. Germline V gene lookup returns CDR1 SEHNR and CDR2 FQNEAQ (reference sequence). This CDR3 is built from 17 residues. The CDR3 loop is CASSHRTSGRSVNEQFF. The DNA for the CDR3 is TGTGCCAGCAGCCATCGGACTAGCGGGAGATCCGTCAATGAGCAGTTCTTC.

V usage is TRBV4-1 and J usage is TRBJ1-2; 7 bases agree with TRBD1. Germline CDR1 and CDR2: MGHRA and YSYEKL. V lost 0 bases and J lost 4; bases outside the gene matches: 14. The CDR3 runs to 18 residues. The CDR3 nucleotides are TGCGCCAGCAGCCAAGAATTTTCCGAGCGTAGGGGGCCCTATGGCTACACCTTC. Translated, it gives CASSQEFSERRGPYGYTF.

This clone showed up just a few times. The rearrangement links TRBV6-1 to TRBJ2-7; TRBD2 aligns across 12 bases. Germline V gene lookup returns CDR1 MNHNS and CDR2 SASEGT. J was trimmed by 2 bases and V by 9 bases; bases with no gene match: 8. CDR3 length: 15 residues. The CDR3 sequence is CASDSGTSGPYEQYF. CDR3 coding DNA: TGTGCCAGTGATTCCGGGACTAGCGGGCCCTACGAGCAGTACTTC.

V gene TRBV7-6 combines with J gene TRBJ2-1, with D possibly being TRBD1 or TRBD2 (5 bases each). Germline V gene sequence: CDR1 SGHVS, CDR2 FNYEAQ. The CDR3 sequence is 16 residues long. The V end was cut by 4 bases, the J end by 0 bases, with 13 bases between. Written as DNA, the CDR3 is TGTGCCAGCAGCTCGGGACGCACTAGCTCCTACAATGAGCAGTTCTTC. This sequence encodes CASSSGRTSSYNEQFF.

The chain uses TRBV4-2 and TRBJ2-2; TRBD2 might be the D (5 bases). Germline V gives CDR1 LGHNA, CDR2 YNFKEQ. The CDR3 totals 13 residues. Between the trimmed V and J ends, which lost 4 bases and 5 bases, there was a span of 8 bases. CDR3 nucleotide sequence: TGTGCCAGCAGCCCCTCGGGGACCGGGGAGCTGTTTTTT. Protein sequence: CASSPSGTGELFF.

The J gene is TRBJ2-1, the V gene TRBV11-2; no clear D gene. Germline V gene sequence: CDR1 SGHAT, CDR2 FQNNGV. V was clipped by 4 bases and J by 6 bases, with 4 bases between them. The CDR3 totals 11 residues. The CDR3 bases are TGTGCCAGCAGCTACCTCAATGAGCAGTTCTTC. This gives the protein CASSYLNEQFF.

The rearrangement joins TRBV7-8 to TRBJ2-5; D unclear. Judging by the DNA end, TRBJ2-7 fits better; the J call may be wrong. The CDR3 contains 11 residues. Germline assignment: CDR1 SGHVS and CDR2 FQNEAQ. The CDR3: CASSLAHEQYF. The CDR3 DNA reads TGTGCCAGCAGCTTAGCGCACGAGCAGTACTTC.

The CDR3, as DNA: TGTGCCAGCAGTGAAATCACCGCTCCGGTTAATGGCTACACCTTC. It yields the protein CASSEITAPVNGYTF. This chain joins TRBV6-1 and TRBJ1-2; D is ambiguous. Germline V gene sequence: CDR1 MNHNS, CDR2 SASEGT. Between the trimmed V and J ends, which lost 2 bases and 6 bases, there was a span of 16 bases. The CDR3 totals 15 residues.

This chain links TRBV6-4 with TRBJ2-2; 8 nucleotides align to TRBD1. Germline V gives CDR1 MRHNA, CDR2 SNTAGT. After removal of 0 bases from V and 6 bases from J, the junction contained 0 bases not matched to a gene. This CDR3 has 14 residues. DNA for the CDR3: TGTGCCAGCAGTGACTCGACAGGGGCCGGGGAGCTGTTTTTT. Its translation is CASSDSTGAGELFF.

This rearrangement joins TRBV2 to TRBJ2-7, with D hard to call. This CDR3 spans 11 amino acids. Germline V gene data show CDR1 as SNHLY and CDR2 as FYNNEI. V gave up 7 bases and J gave up 3 bases, with 7 bases separating them. The CDR3 DNA is TGTGCCAGCATTCGGTACTACGAGCAGTACTTC. This gives the protein CASIRYYEQYF.